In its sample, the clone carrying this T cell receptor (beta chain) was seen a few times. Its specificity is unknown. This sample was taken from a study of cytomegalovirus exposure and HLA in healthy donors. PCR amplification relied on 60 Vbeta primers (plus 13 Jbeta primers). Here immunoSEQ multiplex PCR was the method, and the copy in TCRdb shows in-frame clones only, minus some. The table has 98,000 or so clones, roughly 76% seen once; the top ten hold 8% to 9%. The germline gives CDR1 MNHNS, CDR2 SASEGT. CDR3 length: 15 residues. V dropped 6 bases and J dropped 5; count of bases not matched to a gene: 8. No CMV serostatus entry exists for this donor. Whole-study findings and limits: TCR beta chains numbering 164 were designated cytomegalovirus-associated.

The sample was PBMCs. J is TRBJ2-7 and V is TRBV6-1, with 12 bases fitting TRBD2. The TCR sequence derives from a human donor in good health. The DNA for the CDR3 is TGTGCCAGCAGAATCACTAGCGGGAGGCTCCACGAGCAGTACTTC. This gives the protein CASRITSGRLHEQYF.